The present TCR beta chain was sequenced within a study of blood T cell repertoires in COVID-19. Method: immunoSEQ multiplex PCR; TCRdb's copy keeps in-frame clones and lacks some. The sample yields more than 150,000 clones, roughly 80% seen once. This receptor was obtained from a man aged 50-59 years who had recovered from COVID-19. The specimen sequenced was peripheral blood.

The CDR3: CAWSGGQGYEKLFF. The CDR3 region has the DNA TGTGCCTGGAGTGGCGGACAGGGATATGAAAAACTGTTTTTT. The V call is TRBV30, the J call TRBJ1-4; 8 bases fit TRBD1. The germline gives CDR1 GTSNPN, CDR2 SVGIG (reference sequence). With V trimmed by 1 base and J by 6 bases, 4 bases remained unmatched. The CDR3 has 14 amino acids.